This TCR beta chain was retrieved from a study of T cell repertoires in cytomegalovirus infection. The overall study: Selection of CMV epitopes for the study included recently identified HLA-C-restricted and well-studied HLA-B-restricted ones.

Ten or more counts support this clonotype. Its target is unknown. TCRdb ran MiXCR on the reads and lists one entry per CDR3 protein. The table records roughly 920,000 distinct CDR3 sequences, approximately 31% of them present only once. This TCR was recovered from a human donor in good health (CMV status not recorded). Some clones in this sample may be carry-over from other donors' samples. Here the sequenced sample was cultured CD8+ T cells from PBMCs, taken from culture after CMV antigen stimulation.

CDR3 DNA: TGTGCCAGCAGCCTTGGACAGCTAGCTAACTATGGCTACACCTTC. It encodes CASSLGQLANYGYTF. The chain couples TRBV7-2 to TRBJ1-2, with D maybe TRBD1 (6 bases). Trimming removed 5 bases from V and 0 bases from J, with 13 bases in between. The germline CDR1 and CDR2 sequences are SGHTA and FQGNSA. CDR3 length equals 15 residues. The full variable domain, its missing parts supplied by reference TRBV7-2 and TRBJ1-2, is GAGVSQSPSNKVTEKGKDVELRCDPISGHTALYWYRQSLGQGLEFLIYFQGNSAPDKSGLPSDRFSAERTGGSVSTLTIQRTQQEDSAVYLCASSLGQLANYGYTFGSGTRLTVV.